This TCR beta chain was captured in a study of control samples from healthy donors and cancer patients. V dropped 8 bases and J dropped 2 bases, with 24 bases sitting between them. CDR3 length: 18 amino acids. The germline V gene encodes CDR1 LNHDA and CDR2 SQIVND (reference sequence). Only in-frame clones appear in the TCRdb table, and some are missing; sequencing was by immunoSEQ multiplex PCR. Of about 100,000 clones detected, 82% appear once; the ten largest clones hold 6% to 8%. Material: blood. This rearrangement joins TRBV19 to TRBJ2-2; unclear D gene. This TCR was sampled from a man in his late teens or twenties in good health. The CDR3: CASFIEVDAISNTGELFF. CDR3 nucleotides: TGTGCCAGTTTTATCGAGGTTGACGCGATATCAAACACCGGGGAGCTGTTTTTT. The whole variable domain, remainder taken from reference TRBV19 and TRBJ2-2, is DGGITQSPKYLFRKEGQNVTLSCEQNLNHDAMYWYRQDPGQGLRLIYYSQIVNDFQKGDIAEGYSVSREKKESFPLTVTSAQKNPTAFYLCASFIEVDAISNTGELFFGEGSRLTVL.